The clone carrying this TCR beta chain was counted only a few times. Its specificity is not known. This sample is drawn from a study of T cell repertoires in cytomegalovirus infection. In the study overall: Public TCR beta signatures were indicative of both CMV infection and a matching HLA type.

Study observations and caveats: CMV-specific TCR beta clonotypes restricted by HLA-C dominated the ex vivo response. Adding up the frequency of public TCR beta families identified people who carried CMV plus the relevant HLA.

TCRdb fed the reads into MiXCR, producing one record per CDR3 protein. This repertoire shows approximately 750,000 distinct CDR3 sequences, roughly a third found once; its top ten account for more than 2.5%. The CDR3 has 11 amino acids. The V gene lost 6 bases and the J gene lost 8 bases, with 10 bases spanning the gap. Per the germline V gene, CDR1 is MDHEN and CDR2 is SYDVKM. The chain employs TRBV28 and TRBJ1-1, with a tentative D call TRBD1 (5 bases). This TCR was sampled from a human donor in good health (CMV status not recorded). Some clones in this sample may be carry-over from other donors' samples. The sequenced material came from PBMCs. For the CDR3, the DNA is TGTGCCAGCAGGATTCGACAGGAAGCTTTCTTT. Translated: CASRIRQEAFF.